The T cell receptor (beta chain) under discussion was sequenced for a study of cytomegalovirus exposure and HLA in healthy donors. This clone was recorded only once. Germline loops: CDR1 LNHDA, CDR2 SQIVND (reference sequence). This CDR3 has 13 amino acids. V lost 1 base, J lost 10 bases, and 10 bases lay in between. Use of 60 Vbeta and 13 Jbeta primers characterized the PCR. The protocol was immunoSEQ multiplex PCR, while the TCRdb copy is restricted to in-frame clones and leaves out a portion. The table shows nearly 110,000 clones, with 82% occurring only once. The TCR comes from a young man in good health and CMV-seropositive. The chain has TRBV19 and TRBJ1-4; D is undetermined. The sequencing sample was made of PBMCs. The CDR3 DNA sequence: TGTGCCAGTAGTATAGCTCGACGGGGAAAACTGTTTTTT. It is translated as CASSIARRGKLFF.